Sequencing of this T cell receptor (beta chain) was carried out in a study of OX40 agonist ivuxolimab in advanced cancers. This table comes from immunoSEQ multiplex PCR, and its TCRdb copy is limited to in-frame clones, with some not included. The table lists about 68,000 clones, around 90% of them singletons. Trimming removed 7 bases from V and 5 bases from J, with 15 bases in between. The CDR3 runs 13 residues. Germline V CDR1 and CDR2: LNHDA, SQIVND (reference sequence). The clonotype originates from an adult with an advanced solid tumor such as melanoma, head and neck, liver or kidney cancer. Sequenced material: CD4+ or CD8+ T cells sorted from blood, taken in a trial of the OX40 agonist ivuxolimab. The chain recombines TRBV19 with TRBJ2-7; no definite D call. The chain's CDR3 is CASNSAKGHEQYF. The CDR3 nucleotides read TGTGCCAGTAACTCGGCCAAAGGGCACGAGCAGTACTTC.